Listed below are T cell receptor beta chains from one sample, sequenced in a study of T-cell memory formation after mild COVID-19. TCRdb ran MiXCR on the 5' RACE reads and lists one entry per CDR3 protein. The sample has 120,000 to 150,000 distinct CDR3 sequences; 6% to 6.5% are singletons. The sequencing input was PBMCs or a T cell subset sorted from them (not recorded which). The receptors shown here come from an adult woman who had mild COVID-19 (a few samples of this study predate the infection). Cell type and time point are not known. Both conserved end residues are part of each CDR3. The D gene is left open where the match is weak. Some rows have no size entry. The others give once, few or many, or a class for an expanded clone.

d_gene,j_gene,v_gene,abundance,CDR3nt,CDR3aa
-,TRBJ1-1,TRBV11-2,-,TGTGCCAGCAGCCTGTCTGTCTACACTGAAGCTTTCTTT,CASSLSVYTEAFF
TRBD2,TRBJ2-3,TRBV3-1,-,TGTGCCAGCAGCCAAGGGAAAGCGGGAGTCCTCTCCACAGATACGCAGTATTTT,CASSQGKAGVLSTDTQYF
-,TRBJ1-1,TRBV11-2,many,TGTGCCAGCAGCTTATCCGGCACCACGAACACTGAAGCTTTCTTT,CASSLSGTTNTEAFF
-,TRBJ2-1,TRBV15,few,TGTGCCACCAGCCCTGGACTAAGCAATGAGCAGTTCTTC,CATSPGLSNEQFF
-,TRBJ2-1,TRBV5-1,many,TGCGCCAGCAGCTTGTCAGGGGTATCCTACAATGAGCAGTTCTTC,CASSLSGVSYNEQFF
TRBD2,TRBJ2-1,TRBV6-2/TRBV6-3,-,TGTGCCAGCAGTGTACCGGGACTAGCGGGAGTCCCTTATGGGTTCTTC,CASSVPGLAGVPYGFF
TRBD2,TRBJ2-1,TRBV12-3/TRBV12-4,few,TGTGCCAGCAGTTGGACTAGCGGGGGGTCTCGACGCAATGAGCAGTTCTTC,CASSWTSGGSRRNEQFF
-,TRBJ2-4,TRBV29-1,many,TGCAGCGTTGTTCTGGGGGCAGACATTCAGTACTTC,CSVVLGADIQYF
-,TRBJ2-3,TRBV5-5,few,TGTGCCAGCAGCTGGGACTGGCTTTCCACAGATACGCAGTATTTT,CASSWDWLSTDTQYF
TRBD2,TRBJ2-2,TRBV7-2,-,TGTGCCAGCAGCCTTCGGCGGGGGGGCCGGGGCGGGGAGCTGTTTTTT,CASSLRRGGRGGELFF
-,TRBJ1-1,TRBV6-5,many,TGTGCCAGCAGTTACGGCCGCGGGGACGGAGCTTTCTTT,CASSYGRGDGAFF
-,TRBJ2-3,TRBV18,many,TGTGCCAGCTCACCCCCTGGGTCTACCCGAGGGGATACGCAGTATTTT,CASSPPGSTRGDTQYF
TRBD1,TRBJ1-4,TRBV7-6,few,TGTGCCAGCAGCTTCGCGACAGGGGGCCATGGAGATGAAAAACTGTTTTTT,CASSFATGGHGDEKLFF
-,TRBJ2-1,TRBV24-1,-,TGTGCCACCTCTAGCGTGGGTGAGCAGTTCTTC,CATSSVGEQFF
TRBD1,TRBJ2-5,TRBV5-4,-,TGTGCCAGCAGCACAACCGGGACAGGGGGGCAAGAGACCCAGTACTTC,CASSTTGTGGQETQYF
TRBD1,TRBJ2-4,TRBV4-2,many,TGTGCCAGCAGCCAAGGCCGAACAGGGGAAACAACCCTAGCCAAAAACATTCAGTACTTC,CASSQGRTGETTLAKNIQYF
TRBD2,TRBJ2-3,TRBV14,few,TGTGCCAGCAGCCAAAGGTCCCTAGCGGGAGTGGGCACAGATACGCAGTATTTT,CASSQRSLAGVGTDTQYF
TRBD2,TRBJ2-1,TRBV29-1,many,TGCAGCGTTGAAGGGGGACTAGATTATATCGAGCAGTTCTTC,CSVEGGLDYIEQFF
-,TRBJ2-7,TRBV20-1,many,TGCAGTGCTAGTTCGGGCCACGAGCAGTACTTC,CSASSGHEQYF
-,TRBJ2-3,TRBV20-1,few,TGCAGTGCTGAGAAGAATCTAGGAGATACGCAGTATTTT,CSAEKNLGDTQYF
-,TRBJ2-4,TRBV12-3/TRBV12-4,many,TGTGCCAGCAGTCCACCACAGCTAGCCAAAAACATTCAGTACTTC,CASSPPQLAKNIQYF
-,TRBJ2-3,TRBV29-1,-,TGCAGCGGATTGACACAGAGGGGGACAGATACGCAGTATTTT,CSGLTQRGTDTQYF
-,TRBJ1-1,TRBV5-1,many,TGCGCCAGCAGCTTGGGGGACAACGGAGATATAGCTTTCTTT,CASSLGDNGDIAFF
TRBD2,TRBJ2-5,TRBV9,many,TGTGCCAGCAGCGTAGGGAGCGGGAGGCTCCAAGAGACCCAGTACTTC,CASSVGSGRLQETQYF
TRBD1,TRBJ2-1,TRBV7-8,many,TGTGCCAGCAGCATCCGCCCCAGGGGGCAAAACAATGAGCAGTTCTTC,CASSIRPRGQNNEQFF
TRBD2,TRBJ2-3,TRBV5-4,-,TGTGCCAGCAGCGTCGGGGGGTTCAGCACAGATACGCAGTATTTT,CASSVGGFSTDTQYF
-,TRBJ1-1,TRBV5-1,many,TGCGCCAGCAGCTTGGACAGGCACACTGAAGCTTTCTTT,CASSLDRHTEAFF
TRBD2,TRBJ2-1,TRBV6-6,many,TGTGCCAGCAGTCGCAGAGCTAGCGGGAAGGACAATGAGCAGTTCTTC,CASSRRASGKDNEQFF
TRBD2,TRBJ2-5,TRBV12-3/TRBV12-4,-,TGTGCCAGCATTCCCCAGCTAAGCGGGGGGGGCCCCGAGACCCAGTACTTC,CASIPQLSGGGPETQYF
TRBD1,TRBJ2-1,TRBV24-1,-,TGTGCCACCAGTGAAAACAGGGGCCTCGGCTCCTACAATGAGCAGTTCTTC,CATSENRGLGSYNEQFF
-,TRBJ2-5,TRBV4-3,few,TGCGCCAGCAGCTCTACGGGGAGCGGCAACCGAAGGGAGACCCAGTACTTC,CASSSTGSGNRRETQYF
TRBD2,TRBJ2-7,TRBV7-9,-,TGTGCCAGCAGCTTAGCGTCCGGGACTAGCGGGAACGAGCAGTACTTC,CASSLASGTSGNEQYF
-,TRBJ1-6,TRBV10-3,many,TGTGCCATCAGTGAGCTGCCCGCGAGTTCACCCCTCCACTTT,CAISELPASSPLHF
TRBD1,TRBJ1-5,TRBV15,-,TGTGCCACCAGCAGACGGACAGGGCTAAATCAGCCCCAGCATTTT,CATSRRTGLNQPQHF
TRBD1,TRBJ2-1,TRBV9,many,TGTGCCAGCAGCGTAGATTTAGGGGACAGGGGCCTTTACAATGAGCAGTTCTTC,CASSVDLGDRGLYNEQFF
TRBD2,TRBJ2-1,TRBV12-3/TRBV12-4,many,TGTGCCAGCAGTTCCTCGACTAGCTTGAAGCAGTTCTTC,CASSSSTSLKQFF
-,TRBJ2-7,TRBV3-1,many,TGTGCCAGCAGCCAAAGCGGGACAGGATCCTACGAGCAGTACTTC,CASSQSGTGSYEQYF
TRBD2,TRBJ2-1,TRBV12-3/TRBV12-4,many,TGTGCCAGCAGTCCAACCCCGTTCACTAGCGGGAGGGCGAATGAGCAGTTCTTC,CASSPTPFTSGRANEQFF